This T cell receptor beta chain came from a study of shared clonotypes between healthy human individuals (dated by TCRdb to 2020 to 2022). General notes on the study: A couple of women and a few men aged 18 to 49 years were included in the cohort. For each donor, CD4 naive and CD4 memory were each given three plates, CD8 naive was given two plates, and CD8 memory was given one plate. To estimate repertoire size and how much clonotypes are shared between individuals, the study performed deep sequencing of blood TCR repertoires from roughly five healthy adults. Different laboratories and diverse techniques were used to prepare libraries and sequence TCR repertoires, to increase sequencing depth and limit assay-specific biases. Between about 0.8 and 9 billion PBMCs per donor were obtained by leukapheresis. What the work shows at the level of the full study, not this receptor alone: Sampling was limited to blood, and TCR repertoires in tissue likely differ from TCR repertoires in blood. Incomplete sequencing was indicated by rarefaction of sorted-subset datasets, despite the large sequencing depth. Estimated clonotype richness was generally larger for naive than for memory subsets. The small number of donors limited the genetic and exposure-history diversity represented. When a few donors were compared, the shared fraction of clonotypes was 5% to 6.5% for naive CD4, over 3% for naive CD8, 2.3% for memory CD4, and 0.4% for memory CD8. Pairwise subsampling led to the expectation that sequencing depth would affect the degree of clonotype sharing among donors. Higher generation probabilities were observed for clonotypes shared by all four sorted-subset donors than for non-shared clonotypes.

Using the deep immunoSEQ assay, TCR CDR3 regions were amplified from genomic DNA by multiplex PCR. Extracted genomic DNA from each cell subset was spread evenly across all wells of several immunoSEQ 96-well plates, with each plate serving as a replicate. For sorted subsets, approximately 210 ng of genomic DNA, equivalent to 25,000 to 35,000 T cell genomes, went into each replicate PCR. Purified libraries were measured with a Qubit 3.0 fluorometer, size-checked on a Bioanalyzer 2100, and measured again with the KAPA Library Quantification kit. Every immunoSEQ 96-well plate was sequenced on a dedicated single-read 150-cycle Illumina NextSeq 550 flow cell. The published analysis was carried out like this. Because only junctional sequences without quality scores were contained in the immunoSEQ output, filtering matching that applied to full-length reads could not be performed. Sequences were annotated with PyIR, a Python wrapper for IgBLAST v1.9, and V/J genes and CDR3 were assigned using IMGT germline references. Reads were removed for weak V/J assignments (E-value above 1e-6), missing CDR3, stop codons, out-of-frame junctions, or ambiguous translated residues. A V3J clonotype was defined by an identical inferred V gene, J gene, and CDR3 amino acid sequence. Percentage overlap between repertoires was computed as shared unique clonotypes divided by the size of the smaller repertoire. Richness of each repertoire was evaluated using RTK rarefaction, the Chao1 estimator, and Recon v2.1 estimates of unobserved clonotypes. OLGA was used to compute generation probabilities for all TCRbeta clonotypes that the gDNA method yielded from a handful of donors. The clones in this table, taken by TCRdb from immuneACCESS, are in-frame only. Not every clone is retained; where verified, under half of the shortfall comes from an unresolved V gene, and the cause of the rest is unknown. V, J and clone size reflect that table, while D and trimming were determined from the DNA. The sample table shows about 2.4 million clones, and more than 80% are seen once. The ten biggest clones cover about 0.13% of the sample.

A note on this clone: The target of this receptor is not known. Base quality data are lacking; no much larger clone is found one base away.

Clipping removes 5 bases from V and 0 bases from J, with 9 as the unmatched junction base count. The CDR3 holds 16 amino acids from the cysteine to the phenylalanine. CDR3 DNA only is kept here, 48 bases in frame from base 1. The germline V gene sets CDR1 to SGHVS and CDR2 to FNYEAQ. The donors were healthy, HIV-negative adults who had no recently reported acute infections or vaccinations. All donors were Caucasian adults living in Nashville, Tennessee, USA. CD4+ T cells were enriched by magnetic negative selection, after which naive cells were positively selected on CD45RA and the negative fraction was taken as the memory subset. After blood collection by leukapheresis, PBMCs were isolated using Ficoll-Histopaque density gradient centrifugation and then cryopreserved in the vapor phase of liquid nitrogen. Analytical flow cytometry was used to check the purity and quantity of each magnetically sorted T cell population. From each sorted fraction, genomic DNA was isolated and quantified by UV absorbance on a Nanodrop 2000c.

Sequenced: naive CD4+ T cells sorted from blood. Taken with the paper, the label for cell subset or site translates to: CD45RA+ positively selected. Rearrangement joined TRBV7-6 to TRBJ2-5, with 7 junctional bases fitting TRBD2. This TCR derives from a man between 18 and 35 years old in good health. The DNA reads as follows: TGTGCCAGCAGCCGAGGGGTAGCGGGTTACCAAGAGACCCAGTACTTC. Its product reads: CASSRGVAGYQETQYF. Where the CDR3 stops, the reference TRBV7-6 and TRBJ2-5 genes take over; the full variable domain is GAGVSQSPRYKVTKRGQDVALRCDPISGHVSLYWYRQALGQGPEFLTYFNYEAQQDKSGLPNDRFSAERPEGSISTLTIQRTEQRDSAMYRCASSRGVAGYQETQYFGPGTRLLVL.